The 10 T cell receptor beta chains given below trace back to one sample, sequenced in a study of cytomegalovirus exposure and HLA in healthy donors. This table comes from immunoSEQ multiplex PCR, and its TCRdb copy is limited to in-frame clones, with some not included. This sample has about 73,000 clones, with approximately 96% found just once. Sequencing used PBMCs. These receptors came from a man between 18 and 29 years old in good health and CMV-seronegative.

The chain is built from TRBV19 and TRBJ1-3; no firm D call. The V end lost 3 bases, the J end lost 1 base, and 16 bases lay between the germline ends. CDR3 size: 17 residues. Germline CDR1 and CDR2: LNHDA and SQIVND (reference sequence). As DNA, the CDR3 is TGTGCCAGTAGTATCGGTAGCGGGGTAGGATCTGGAAACACCATATATTTT. It translates to CASSIGSGVGSGNTIYF.

The chain employs TRBV5-1 and TRBJ1-2, with TRBD1 matching 8 bases. Germline CDR1 and CDR2: SGHRS and YFSETQ. The J segment lost 8 bases and the V segment lost 3 bases, leaving 12 bases of the junction unmatched. The CDR3 length is 15 residues. CDR3 sequence reads: CASSSGTGLGEGYTF. The CDR3 DNA follows: TGCGCCAGCAGCTCGGGGACAGGTTTGGGGGAAGGCTACACCTTC.

Comments on this clone: One junction end disagrees with the germline gene, perhaps due to a read error. Written as DNA, the CDR3 is TGTGCCATCAGTGAGTCTAATCAAAAACTGTTTTTT. The encoded protein is CAISESNQKLFF. The chain combines TRBV10-3 with TRBJ1-4; D remains ambiguous. CDR3 length: 12 residues. Germline V gives CDR1 ENHRY, CDR2 SYGVKD.

The chain has TRBV13 and TRBJ2-2; 7 bases are shared with TRBD2. In germline, CDR1 is PRHDT, CDR2 FYEKMQ (reference sequence). The ends lost 3 bases at V and 1 base at J; junction bases unmatched: 17. The CDR3 runs 20 residues. CDR3 in DNA: TGTGCCAGCAGCTTTGGTGCCGGGAGGAGAGCTCTACGGAACACCGGGGAGCTGTTTTTT. Translated: CASSFGAGRRALRNTGELFF.

This chain links TRBV6-1 with TRBJ1-1; D call uncertain. The V end was cut by 0 bases, the J end by 3 bases, with 8 bases between. This CDR3 contains 14 residues. The germline CDR1 and CDR2 sequences are MNHNS and SASEGT. The CDR3 sequence is CASSEAPDYTEAFF. As DNA, the CDR3 is TGTGCCAGCAGTGAAGCCCCAGATTACACTGAAGCTTTCTTT.

This clone was recorded once. This chain joins TRBV14 and TRBJ1-6; 10 bases are a match to TRBD1. Germline V gives CDR1 SGHDN, CDR2 FVKESK. The CDR3 length is 15 residues. J gave up 9 bases and V 0 bases, and 2 bases lay outside the gene matches. CDR3 sequence: CASSQEGQGLSPLHF. CDR3 nucleotides: TGTGCCAGCAGCCAAGAGGGACAGGGGCTTTCACCCCTCCACTTT.

This clone was found once. The rearrangement links TRBV2 to TRBJ2-5, with D possibly TRBD1 on 6 matching bases. CDR1 and CDR2 (germline): SNHLY, FYNNEI. The V end was cut by 7 bases, the J end by 0 bases, with 9 bases between. The CDR3 runs to 13 residues. This CDR3 is CASTRTDQETQYF. The CDR3, as DNA: TGTGCCAGCACGAGGACAGACCAAGAGACCCAGTACTTC.

This clone was picked up a small number of times. V is TRBV15 and J is TRBJ2-7; the D gene is possibly TRBD1 (5 bases). In germline, CDR1 is LNHNV, CDR2 YYDKDF (reference sequence). The CDR3 length is 13 residues. V lost 2 bases and J lost 4, with 9 bases in between. CDR3 nucleotide sequence: TGTGCCACCAGCAGACAGACAGCTTACGAGCAGTACTTC. Amino acid sequence: CATSRQTAYEQYF.

DNA of the CDR3: TGTGCCAGCAGCTGGGACAGTAATGAAAAACTGTTTTTT. It translates to CASSWDSNEKLFF. The chain combines TRBV7-9 with TRBJ1-4, with 7 bases fitting TRBD1. The trim removed 4 bases at V and 4 bases at J, leaving 0 bases unmatched. This CDR3 is built from 13 residues. Germline-derived CDR1 and CDR2 are SEHNR and FQNEAQ (reference sequence).

The chain is built from TRBV30 and TRBJ2-6; D is uncertain. Germline lookup yields CDR1 GTSNPN and CDR2 SVGIG (reference sequence). The germline V and J ends were trimmed by 8 bases and 2 bases, with 10 bases remaining between them. The CDR3 has 13 amino acids. CDR3: CAIFKTGANVLTF. As DNA, the CDR3 is TGTGCCATATTTAAAACTGGGGCCAACGTCCTGACTTTC.